One T cell receptor beta chain is described in this entry. Its specificity is not known. PCR involved 60 Vbeta and 13 Jbeta primers. Assay: immunoSEQ multiplex PCR; the TCRdb copy retains only in-frame clones and omits some. The repertoire includes about 160,000 clones, 85% of them detected once, and 1% sits in the top ten. The data were obtained in a study of cytomegalovirus exposure and HLA in healthy donors. Germline CDR1 and CDR2: SGHKS and YYEKEE (reference sequence). The CDR3 sequence is 16 residues long. Trimming took 0 bases from V and 0 from J, leaving 12 bases between them. Study findings and constraints: TCR beta chains numbering more than 150 were designated cytomegalovirus-associated. What was likely a sequencing artifact was a cluster of highly shared sequence variants. The classifier was said to identify cytomegalovirus status with high specificity and sensitivity. For TCR beta chains, V- and J-gene trimming was later linked to a missense DCLRE1C variant.

The V and J genes are TRBV5-5 and TRBJ1-1; D may be TRBD1 (6 bases). The receptor was isolated from a boy between 2 and 10 years old in good health and CMV-seronegative. Sequencing input: PBMCs. The CDR3 nucleotides read TGTGCCAGCAGCTTGGAGCCGGGGGGCATGAACACTGAAGCTTTCTTT. It is translated as CASSLEPGGMNTEAFF.